A selection of T cell receptor beta chains follows, all from one sample in a study of cytomegalovirus exposure and HLA in healthy donors. This table comes from immunoSEQ multiplex PCR, and its TCRdb copy is limited to in-frame clones, with some not included. The table includes around 200,000 clones, approximately 83% detected once. Sequencing used PBMCs. The receptors were sampled from a young woman in good health and CMV-seropositive. Both conserved end residues are part of each CDR3. D genes are given only for firm matches. Not all rows give a size; the values are once, few, many and, for expanded clones, a class.

j_call: TRBJ1-5; clone_size: NA; d_call: NA; v_call: TRBV6-6; cdr3_nt: TGTGCCAGCAGTTACCCCCAAAGCGGTAATCAGCCCCAGCATTTT; cdr3_aa: CASSYPQSGNQPQHF
j_call: TRBJ1-2; clone_size: NA; d_call: TRBD1; v_call: TRBV11-1; cdr3_nt: TGTGCCAGCAGCTTTGGGCGGGGACAGGCGTCAGCTAACTATGGCTACACCTTC; cdr3_aa: CASSFGRGQASANYGYTF
j_call: TRBJ2-7; clone_size: NA; d_call: NA; v_call: TRBV4-3; cdr3_nt: TGCGCCAGCAGCCAAGATACGACCGACTCCTTCACCTACGAGCAGTACTTC; cdr3_aa: CASSQDTTDSFTYEQYF
j_call: TRBJ2-7; clone_size: NA; d_call: NA; v_call: TRBV18; cdr3_nt: TGTGCCAGCTCACCATGGGCCCAGGGGTCGTACTACGAGCAGTACTTC; cdr3_aa: CASSPWAQGSYYEQYF
j_call: TRBJ1-1; clone_size: NA; d_call: NA; v_call: TRBV9; cdr3_nt: TGTGCCAGCAGCGTAGGGCCAAACACTGAAGCTTTCTTT; cdr3_aa: CASSVGPNTEAFF
j_call: TRBJ2-2; clone_size: NA; d_call: TRBD2; v_call: TRBV10-2; cdr3_nt: TGCGCCAGAAGCGGGGCCTCAGGTACCGGGGAGCTGTTTTTT; cdr3_aa: CARSGASGTGELFF
j_call: TRBJ1-1; clone_size: NA; d_call: NA; v_call: TRBV7-7; cdr3_nt: TGTGCCAGCAGCCGGGACTACAACACTGAAGCTTTCTTT; cdr3_aa: CASSRDYNTEAFF
j_call: TRBJ2-5; clone_size: NA; d_call: NA; v_call: TRBV4-2; cdr3_nt: TGTGCCAGCAGCTTTTTAGGAGGCGTCGGGTCGCGGGGCCAAGAGACCCAGTACTTC; cdr3_aa: CASSFLGGVGSRGQETQYF
j_call: TRBJ1-3; clone_size: NA; d_call: NA; v_call: TRBV6-5; cdr3_nt: TGTGCCAGCAGTTACTCGAACTCGCACTCTGGAAACACCATATATTTT; cdr3_aa: CASSYSNSHSGNTIYF
j_call: TRBJ2-7; clone_size: once; d_call: NA; v_call: TRBV6-1; cdr3_nt: TGTGCCAGCAGCCCCCGTGGACTGAACTACGAGCAGTACTTC; cdr3_aa: CASSPRGLNYEQYF
j_call: TRBJ1-4; clone_size: NA; d_call: NA; v_call: TRBV15; cdr3_nt: TGTGCCACCAGCGAGACCGACTCTAATGAAAAACTGTTTTTT; cdr3_aa: CATSETDSNEKLFF
j_call: TRBJ1-2; clone_size: few; d_call: NA; v_call: TRBV6-5; cdr3_nt: TGTGCCAGTACAGGGTTAGGTTACGGCTACACCTTC; cdr3_aa: CASTGLGYGYTF
j_call: TRBJ2-7; clone_size: NA; d_call: NA; v_call: TRBV6-1; cdr3_nt: TGTGCCAGCAGTGCCGACAGATGGGTTGAGCAGTACTTC; cdr3_aa: CASSADRWVEQYF
j_call: TRBJ2-1; clone_size: NA; d_call: NA; v_call: TRBV14; cdr3_nt: TGTGCCAGCAGCATACACAGGAGCTCCTACAATGAGCAGTTCTTC; cdr3_aa: CASSIHRSSYNEQFF
j_call: TRBJ1-2; clone_size: NA; d_call: NA; v_call: TRBV2; cdr3_nt: TGTGCCAGCTCTGGACCTTCAGGGTATGGCTACACCTTC; cdr3_aa: CASSGPSGYGYTF
j_call: TRBJ1-5; clone_size: NA; d_call: NA; v_call: TRBV2; cdr3_nt: TGTGCCAGCAGGGTAGGATCGGACAGAAATCAGCCCCAGCATTTT; cdr3_aa: CASRVGSDRNQPQHF
j_call: TRBJ1-6; clone_size: NA; d_call: NA; v_call: TRBV7-9; cdr3_nt: TGTGCCAGCAGCTCACGGACGGGGGATTCACCCCTCCACTTT; cdr3_aa: CASSSRTGDSPLHF
j_call: TRBJ2-7; clone_size: NA; d_call: NA; v_call: TRBV19; cdr3_nt: TGTGCCAGCTCGGCCGCAGGGTGGGACTACGAGCAGTACTTC; cdr3_aa: CASSAAGWDYEQYF
j_call: TRBJ2-7; clone_size: NA; d_call: NA; v_call: TRBV29-1; cdr3_nt: TGCAGCGTTGGGACAGCTAGCTACGAGCAGTACTTC; cdr3_aa: CSVGTASYEQYF
j_call: TRBJ2-5; clone_size: NA; d_call: TRBD2; v_call: TRBV7-8; cdr3_nt: TGTGCCAGCAGCTTAGGGACTAGCGGCCAAGAGACCCAGTACTTC; cdr3_aa: CASSLGTSGQETQYF
j_call: TRBJ2-6; clone_size: NA; d_call: NA; v_call: TRBV2; cdr3_nt: TGTGCCAGCAGTGCTTTTGGCCCCGTCTCTGGGGCCAACGTCCTGACTTTC; cdr3_aa: CASSAFGPVSGANVLTF
j_call: TRBJ1-1; clone_size: NA; d_call: NA; v_call: TRBV5-1; cdr3_nt: TGCGCCAGCAGCTTTGGGACACTGAACACTGAAGCTTTCTTT; cdr3_aa: CASSFGTLNTEAFF
j_call: TRBJ1-2; clone_size: NA; d_call: NA; v_call: TRBV2; cdr3_nt: TGTGCCAGCAGTGAAGCGCTTGGAGGGAAGTATGGCTACACCTTC; cdr3_aa: CASSEALGGKYGYTF